The TCR beta chain described here comes from a study of shared T cell receptors in the human thymus. Clones were sequenced by immunoSEQ multiplex PCR, and TCRdb holds only the in-frame ones, with some missing. The sample comprises more than 550,000 clones, 75% to 90% of which are singletons, and roughly 0.01% rests with the top ten. V gave up 3 bases and J gave up 10 bases; unmatched junction bases: 5. The CDR3 spans 12 residues. The V gene's germline CDR1 is ENHRY and CDR2 SYGVKD. These sequences were also reported in another study, on human thymus T cells. That source reports: It was healthy Finnish infants having corrective surgery for congenital heart defects who were the donors. Resections that were taken during corrective heart surgery supplied the thymus tissue. Across thymic and blood repertoires, the usage of V and J genes appeared to be biased. Related studies noted strongly shared thymic repertoires across unrelated people.

Input material: thymocytes. This clonotype originated in a girl in the first two years of life with a congenital heart defect. The chain has TRBV10-3 and TRBJ1-2, with TRBD1 identical over 7 bases. CDR3 sequence (DNA): TGTGCCATCAGTGACCTTGACAGGGCCTACACCTTC. This encodes CAISDLDRAYTF.